The clone carrying this T cell receptor beta chain was seen many times. The antigen remains unidentified. Patients were left out if they had other autoimmune diseases, uncontrolled infections, pregnancy or lactation. This sample stems from a study of Graves' ophthalmopathy and Graves' hyperthyroidism. Study observations and caveats: Most clonotypes expanded in thyroid above 0.001 frequency were present in blood too. Sensitivity of over 60% and specificity of 72% to 80% were achieved by the model that predicted ophthalmopathy progression.

Amplification of TCR beta CDR3 regions used RNA transcripts. The first-round RT-PCR employed HTBI primers together with the Qiagen OneStep RT-PCR kit. A multiplex PCR was then performed as the second round. TCRdb re-derived calls from the multiplex PCR reads in MiXCR, one entry per CDR3 protein. The table shows around 1.1 million distinct CDR3 sequences, with approximately 35% occurring only once. This TCR was recovered from an adult man with Graves' hyperthyroidism. Material: peripheral blood or thyroid tissue (not recorded which).

The CDR3 loop reads CASSLPAGGNANTGELFF. The CDR3 nucleotides are TGTGCCAGCAGCTTACCAGCGGGGGGGAACGCGAACACCGGGGAGCTGTTTTTT. V gene TRBV11-2 combines with J gene TRBJ2-2; 10 bases match TRBD2. Trimming removed 2 bases from V and 0 bases from J; junction bases left unmatched: 6. This CDR3 has 18 amino acids. Germline loops: CDR1 SGHAT, CDR2 FQNNGV.